These 25 T cell receptor beta chains came from one sample sequenced in a study of molecular identifiers for immune sequencing clone quantification. MiXCR, applied by TCRdb to the PCR reads, yields one record per CDR3 protein. The sample holds about 510,000 distinct CDR3 sequences; around 23% are singletons and the top ten take approximately 0.76%. Sequences were obtained from naive CD8+ T cells from blood, with Jurkat cell RNA spiked in. Subset specified: FACS-sorted CD8+CD4-CCR7+CD45RA+ naive T cells. The receptor set was obtained from a human donor in good health. Some libraries in this study had Jurkat cell RNA spiked in.

This clonotype was seen a few times. J is TRBJ1-1 and V is TRBV7-9; TRBD1 matches at 10 bases. The V segment lost 5 bases and the J segment 5 bases; nucleotides outside the gene matches: 5. Germline V lookup: CDR1 SEHNR, CDR2 FQNEAQ (reference sequence). The CDR3 covers 14 residues. The CDR3 DNA reads TGTGCCAGCAGCCAACGGACAGGGGGGACTGAAGCTTTCTTT. This sequence encodes CASSQRTGGTEAFF. The complete variable domain, with remaining parts taken from reference TRBV7-9 and TRBJ1-1, reads DTGVSQNPRHKITKRGQNVTFRCDPISEHNRLYWYRQTLGQGPEFLTYFQNEAQLEKSRLLSDRFSAERPKGSFSTLEIQRTEQGDSAMYLCASSQRTGGTEAFFGQGTRLTVV.

The V call is TRBV29-1, the J call TRBJ2-7, with D possibly being TRBD2 (5 bases). CDR3 length equals 11 residues. The ends were cut back, 6 bases at V and 5 bases at J, with 11 bases in the middle. Germline CDR1 SQVTM, CDR2 ANQGSEA. Written as DNA, the CDR3 is TGCAGCGTAGCGGTCCTCGACGAGCAGTACTTC. Amino acids: CSVAVLDEQYF.

V is TRBV5-8 and J is TRBJ2-1, with TRBD1 as a possible D gene (5 bases). Germline assignment: CDR1 SGHTS and CDR2 YDEGEE. Trimming cost V 0 bases and J 13 bases, with 5 bases left between them. This CDR3 comprises 10 residues. The CDR3 DNA is TGTGCCAGCAGCTTGGGGGGCCAGTTCTTC. Protein sequence: CASSLGGQFF.

V usage is TRBV4-1 and J usage is TRBJ1-5; the D is unclear. The CDR3 is made up of 15 amino acids. V lost 4 bases and J lost 0, with 10 bases in between. CDR1 MGHRA and CDR2 YSYEKL come from the germline V gene. The CDR3 is CASSPVEYSNQPQHF. As DNA, the CDR3 is TGCGCCAGCAGCCCGGTGGAGTATAGCAATCAGCCCCAGCATTTT.

The gene calls are TRBV9 and TRBJ2-1; weak D call: TRBD2 (5 bases). The ends were cut back, 0 bases at V and 6 bases at J, with 10 bases in the middle. The CDR3 is made up of 14 amino acids. In germline, CDR1 is SGDLS, CDR2 YYNGEE. DNA of the CDR3: TGTGCCAGCAGCGTAGACGGGATTGGCAATGAGCAGTTCTTC. It specifies CASSVDGIGNEQFF. The complete variable domain, with remaining parts taken from reference TRBV9 and TRBJ2-1, reads DSGVTQTPKHLITATGQRVTLRCSPRSGDLSVYWYQQSLDQGLQFLIQYYNGEERAKGNILERFSAQQFPDLHSELNLSSLELGDSALYFCASSVDGIGNEQFFGPGTRLTVL.

This clonotype was recorded a few times. This chain joins TRBV14 and TRBJ1-1; the match to TRBD1 covers 7 bases. V was pared by 4 bases and J by 4 bases, with 6 bases of the junction left unmatched. The CDR3 extends over 14 amino acids. Germline loops: CDR1 SGHDN, CDR2 FVKESK. CDR3 DNA: TGTGCCAGCAGCCGCGACAGGGAAGCCACTGAAGCTTTCTTT. Amino acid sequence: CASSRDREATEAFF.

The chain recombines TRBV2 with TRBJ1-1; D call uncertain. Germline CDR1 and CDR2: SNHLY and FYNNEI. The CDR3 covers 12 residues. Trimming removed 6 bases at V and 4 bases at J, with 9 bases between. CDR3 protein: CASRWVGTEAFF. The CDR3 DNA sequence: TGTGCCAGCAGGTGGGTGGGCACTGAAGCTTTCTTT.

About this clonotype: A much larger clone lies a single base off, so this may be a read error. The chain couples TRBV29-1 to TRBJ2-5; D might be TRBD2 (5 bases). This CDR3 is built from 13 residues. The germline CDR1 and CDR2 sequences are SQVTM and ANQGSEA. V lost 7 bases, J lost 3 bases, and 15 bases lay in between. The CDR3 reads CSGSGSWEETQYF. CDR3 bases: TGCAGCGGGTCGGGATCCTGGGAAGAGACCCAGTACTTC.

This clonotype was counted ten times or more. The V gene is TRBV12-3 or TRBV12-4, the J gene TRBJ2-7; D possibly matches TRBD1 or TRBD2 (5 bases each). The CDR3 consists of 13 residues. Trimming took off 6 bases at V and 13 bases at J, with 22 bases between the two ends. The CDR3 protein is CASSPPEGRPSYF. CDR3 in DNA: TGTGCCAGCAGCCCCCCAGAGGGGCGGCCGAGTTACTTC.

The chain has TRBV30 and TRBJ2-7, with D uncertain. V gave up 4 bases and J gave up 4 bases, with 5 bases separating them. The CDR3 runs to 10 residues. CDR1 is GTSNPN and CDR2 is SVGIG in the germline V gene (reference sequence). As DNA, the CDR3 is TGTGCCTGGATGGGGTACGAGCAGTACTTC. Protein product: CAWMGYEQYF.

In regard to this clonotype: The missing conserved phenylalanine or tryptophan at the end of this CDR3 makes a read error likely. V gene TRBV5-6 combines with J gene TRBJ2-7; no reliable D call. Germline CDR1 and CDR2: SGHDT and YYEEEE. Trimming removed 0 bases at V and 4 bases at J, with 17 bases between. The CDR3 length is 16 residues. CDR3 residues: CASSLASGGLGYEQYL. DNA of the CDR3: TGTGCCAGCAGCTTGGCTTCAGGCGGCCTGGGGTACGAGCAGTACCTC.

The CDR3 nucleotides are TGTGCCAGCAGTCGACAGATAAGCTCGCACAATGAGCAGTTCTTC. Its translation: CASSRQISSHNEQFF. The genes are TRBV11-2 and TRBJ2-1; possible D gene TRBD1, 5 bases. Per the germline V gene, CDR1 is SGHAT and CDR2 is FQNNGV. V lost 6 bases to trimming and J lost 5 bases, with 17 bases between them. CDR3 length: 15 residues. The complete variable domain, with remaining parts taken from reference TRBV11-2 and TRBJ2-1, reads EAGVAQSPRYKIIEKRQSVAFWCNPISGHATLYWYQQILGQGPKLLIQFQNNGVVDDSQLPKDRFSAERLKGVDSTLKIQPAKLEDSAVYLCASSRQISSHNEQFFGPGTRLTVL.

Only a few counts were recorded for this clonotype. V gene TRBV9 combines with J gene TRBJ1-6; maybe TRBD1 (5 bases). The CDR3 extends over 17 amino acids. CDR1 is SGDLS and CDR2 is YYNGEE in the germline V gene. Trimming took off 0 bases at V and 5 bases at J, with 15 bases between the two ends. CDR3 residues: CASSVDPYGTDNSPLHF. DNA for the CDR3: TGTGCCAGCAGCGTAGATCCATATGGGACGGATAATTCACCCCTCCACTTT. The variable domain in full, with the rest retrieved from reference TRBV9 and TRBJ1-6, is DSGVTQTPKHLITATGQRVTLRCSPRSGDLSVYWYQQSLDQGLQFLIQYYNGEERAKGNILERFSAQQFPDLHSELNLSSLELGDSALYFCASSVDPYGTDNSPLHFGNGTRLTVT.

The chain employs TRBV5-5 and TRBJ2-5; D possibly matches TRBD1 or TRBD2 (5 bases each). V was trimmed by 6 bases and J by 7 bases, leaving 25 bases between them. Per germline, CDR1 SGHKS and CDR2 YYEKEE (reference sequence). This CDR3 contains 16 residues. In nucleotides, the CDR3 is TGTGCCAGCACCCCACCTCCGGGGCGGACCCGAGTGACCCAGTACTTC. It specifies CASTPPPGRTRVTQYF.

This clonotype was seen repeatedly, ten times or more. The rearrangement joins TRBV27 to TRBJ1-2; D ambiguous. CDR1 is MNHEY, CDR2 SMNVEV, per germline (reference sequence). V gave up 5 bases and J gave up 1 base, with 11 bases separating them. The CDR3 is 14 amino acids. The CDR3: CASSPPGSNYGYTF. CDR3 nucleotides: TGTGCCAGCAGTCCCCCAGGCAGTAACTATGGCTACACCTTC.

This clonotype was counted ten times or more. J is TRBJ2-3 and V is TRBV7-7; D might be TRBD2 (5 bases). CDR3 size: 13 residues. Looked up from germline, CDR1 is SSHAT and CDR2 is FNYEAQ (reference sequence). The ends were cut back, 5 bases at V and 11 bases at J, with 17 bases in the middle. The CDR3 nucleotides are TGTGCCAGCAGCGAGATGGTGGGAGTAGGGCAGTATTTT. It encodes CASSEMVGVGQYF.

This clonotype has just a few counts. This may come from a read error, since a much larger clone is one base off. V usage is TRBV4-1 and J usage is TRBJ2-7; tentatively, D is TRBD1 or TRBD2 (5 bases each). This CDR3 is 14 amino acids long. In germline, CDR1 is MGHRA, CDR2 YSYEKL. CDR3: CASSQAQRGYAQYF. CDR3 coding DNA: TGCGCCAGCAGCCAAGCGCAACGGGGCTACGCGCAGTACTTC.

This clonotype has a single count. A read error may explain this, as a much larger clone is one base away. This chain uses TRBV27 with TRBJ2-5, with D possibly matching TRBD1 (5 bases). V was shortened by 5 bases and J by 4 bases, with 23 bases between the two germline ends. Germline-derived CDR1 and CDR2 are MNHEY and SMNVEV (reference sequence). The CDR3 loop spans 17 amino acids. The CDR3 loop is CASSQSTQTALVETQYF. The DNA for the CDR3 is TGTGCCAGCAGTCAATCCACCCAGACAGCTTTGGTAGAGACCCAGTACTTC.

CDR3 protein: CASSLTYGPYEQYF. The CDR3 DNA follows: TGTGCCAGCAGCTTGACCTACGGCCCCTACGAGCAGTACTTC. The chain uses TRBV5-5 and TRBJ2-7; D not resolved. The germline V gene has CDR1 SGHKS and CDR2 YYEKEE (reference sequence). Trimming cost V 1 base and J 2 bases, with 10 bases left between them. CDR3 length equals 14 residues.

In its sample, this clonotype was seen once. A much larger clone lies a single base off, so this may be a read error. The gene calls are TRBV5-6 and TRBJ1-5; a possible D gene is TRBD1 (5 bases). The CDR3 runs to 14 residues. Germline CDR1 SGHDT, CDR2 YYEEEE. V lost 2 bases and J lost 3, with 9 bases in between. In DNA form, the CDR3 reads TGTGCCAGCAGCTTTCGACAGACCAATCAGCCCCAGCATTTT. Encoded protein: CASSFRQTNQPQHF.

This clonotype has a count of ten or more. The rearrangement uses TRBV6-5 and TRBJ2-3; 11 nucleotides agree with TRBD1. The V gene end was trimmed by 6 bases and the J gene end by 4 bases; junction bases not matched to a gene: 3. The CDR3 has 14 residues. CDR1 is MNHEY, CDR2 SVGAGI, per germline. This CDR3 reads CASSGTGGSDTQYF. The CDR3 region has the DNA TGTGCCAGCAGCGGGACAGGGGGTTCAGATACGCAGTATTTT.

The V and J genes are TRBV7-2 and TRBJ1-1, with 7 bases that match TRBD1. CDR1 is SGHTA and CDR2 is FQGNSA in the germline V gene. The CDR3 covers 12 residues. V shed 2 bases and J 9 bases; nucleotides not matched to a gene: 3. CDR3 sequence reads: CASSLKGAKAFF. In DNA form, the CDR3 reads TGTGCCAGCAGCTTAAAGGGGGCTAAAGCTTTCTTT.

This clonotype has more than one count but fewer than ten. The rearrangement uses TRBV11-2 and TRBJ1-4; 7 bases line up with TRBD1. The ends lost 5 bases at V and 10 bases at J; junction bases unmatched: 13. Per germline, CDR1 SGHAT and CDR2 FQNNGV. This CDR3 is built from 15 residues. This chain's CDR3 is CASSPENRQGVKLFF. In DNA, the CDR3 is TGTGCCAGCAGCCCGGAAAACCGACAGGGTGTAAAACTGTTTTTT.

The chain links TRBV7-9 to TRBJ2-7; the D call may be TRBD1 or TRBD2 (6 bases each). Germline CDR1 is SEHNR and CDR2 is FQNEAQ (reference sequence). The V and J ends lost 3 bases and 6 bases respectively, with 21 bases between them. CDR3 length: 16 amino acids. The CDR3 reads CASSFLNSGATCEQYF. For the CDR3, the DNA is TGTGCCAGCAGCTTTCTAAACTCGGGGGCTACCTGCGAGCAGTACTTC. The entire variable domain, with the rest obtained from reference TRBV7-9 and TRBJ2-7, is as follows: DTGVSQNPRHKITKRGQNVTFRCDPISEHNRLYWYRQTLGQGPEFLTYFQNEAQLEKSRLLSDRFSAERPKGSFSTLEIQRTEQGDSAMYLCASSFLNSGATCEQYFGPGTRLTVT.

CDR3 region: CASSVGVAWSTDTQYF. CDR3 DNA sequence: TGTGCCAGCAGCGTAGGGGTAGCGTGGAGCACAGATACGCAGTATTTT. This sequence joins TRBV9 and TRBJ2-3, with TRBD2 as a possible D gene (5 bases). The CDR3 extends over 16 amino acids. V shed 0 bases and J shed 0 bases, with 11 bases lying between them. The germline V gene encodes CDR1 SGDLS and CDR2 YYNGEE.